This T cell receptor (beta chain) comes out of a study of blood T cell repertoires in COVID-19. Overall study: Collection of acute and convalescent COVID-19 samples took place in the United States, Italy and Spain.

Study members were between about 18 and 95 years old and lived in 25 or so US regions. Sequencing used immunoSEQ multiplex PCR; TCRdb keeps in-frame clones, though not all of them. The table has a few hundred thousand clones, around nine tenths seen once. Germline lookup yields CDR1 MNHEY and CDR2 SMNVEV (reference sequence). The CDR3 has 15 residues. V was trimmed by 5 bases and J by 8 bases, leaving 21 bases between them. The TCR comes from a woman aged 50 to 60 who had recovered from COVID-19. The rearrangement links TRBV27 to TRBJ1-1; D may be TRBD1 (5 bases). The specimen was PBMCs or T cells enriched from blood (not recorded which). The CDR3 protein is CASSPGGSNPEEAFF. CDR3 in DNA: TGTGCCAGCAGTCCGGGGGGGAGCAACCCGGAGGAAGCTTTCTTT.